The 19 T cell receptor beta chains reported below all come from one sample, sequenced in a study of regulatory T cells in long-lasting Graves disease. As for time point: newly diagnosed GD, antithyroid drugs for less than 3 months. There was RNA extracted from PBMCs, and the TCR library was made from it. CDR3-region Arm-PCR and iRepertoire HTBI primers produced the TCR beta libraries. TCRdb analysed the multiplex PCR reads with MiXCR anew, one entry per CDR3 protein. The sample yields about 450,000 distinct CDR3 sequences, less than 20% seen once. These data also formed part of another study, on T cells in Graves' hyperthyroidism and ophthalmopathy.

Sequencing used peripheral blood mononuclear cells (PBMCs), obtained at new diagnosis, from a patient treated with antithyroid drugs. These receptor sequences come from a woman in her 30s with Graves disease.

This clonotype was observed at least ten times. The V gene is TRBV20-1, the J gene TRBJ2-3, with 10 bases aligning to TRBD1. The CDR3 length is 15 residues. The trim removed 1 base at V and 4 bases at J, leaving 5 bases unmatched. CDR1 is DFQATT, CDR2 SNEGSKA, per germline (reference sequence). The CDR3 region is CSARAGQGGADTQYF. The CDR3 DNA follows: TGCAGTGCTAGAGCCGGACAGGGGGGGGCAGATACGCAGTATTTT.

The V call is TRBV7-6, the J call TRBJ2-5; 9 bases line up with TRBD1. Germline V gives CDR1 SGHVS, CDR2 FNYEAQ. V trimming: 2 bases; J trimming: 2 bases; junction bases outside the gene matches: 6. The CDR3 totals 16 residues. The CDR3 region has the DNA TGTGCCAGCAGCTTATGGACAGGGGCCCTACAAGAGACCCAGTACTTC. Translation: CASSLWTGALQETQYF.

The V and J genes are TRBV30 and TRBJ1-2; maybe TRBD1 (6 bases). CDR1 is GTSNPN, CDR2 SVGIG, per germline (reference sequence). V lost 0 bases, J lost 4 bases, and 18 bases lay in between. This CDR3 is 16 amino acids long. The CDR3 here is CAWSVPMGAQGYGYTF. CDR3 nucleotides: TGTGCCTGGAGTGTTCCCATGGGGGCTCAGGGCTATGGCTACACCTTC.

J is TRBJ2-4 and V is TRBV6-1, with TRBD1 matching over 7 bases. From germline, CDR1 is MNHNS and CDR2 SASEGT. Trimming cost V 4 bases and J 9 bases; bases outside gene matches: 6. The CDR3 totals 13 residues. CDR3 protein: CASSVDRIFIQYF. Here the CDR3 DNA reads TGTGCCAGCAGTGTGGACAGGATTTTCATTCAGTACTTC.

V gene TRBV2 combines with J gene TRBJ1-5, with 7 bases identical to TRBD1. CDR1 and CDR2 from the germline V gene are SNHLY and FYNNEI. With 6 bases clipped from V and 4 bases from J, the junction kept 6 bases outside the gene matches. CDR3 length: 14 amino acids. CDR3 in DNA: TGTGCCAGCAGCTCCGGACAGGTTAATCAGCCCCAGCATTTT. It encodes CASSSGQVNQPQHF. Looking up the rest from reference TRBV2 and TRBJ1-5 gives the full variable domain: EPEVTQTPSHQVTQMGQEVILRCVPISNHLYFYWYRQILGQKVEFLVSFYNNEISEKSEIFDDQFSVERPDGSNFTLKIRSTKLEDSAMYFCASSSGQVNQPQHFGDGTRLSIL.

This clonotype was observed many times. The chain has TRBV5-1 and TRBJ2-1; D is unclear. Trimming pared 3 bases from V and 8 bases from J, leaving 9 bases between. The CDR3 is made up of 12 amino acids. Germline V CDR1 and CDR2: SGHRS, YFSETQ. DNA for the CDR3: TGCGCCAGCAGCTCCCTAGGTTATGAGCAGTTCTTC. Protein: CASSSLGYEQFF.

The sample holds many counts of this clonotype. The rearrangement joins TRBV12-3 or TRBV12-4 to TRBJ2-1, with TRBD2 as a possible D gene (5 bases). The CDR3 is made up of 12 amino acids. Trimming left V 5 bases short and J 9 bases short, with 11 bases between. The CDR3 DNA reads TGTGCCAGCAGTACTGCGAGCGGTGAGCAGTTCTTC. Its translation: CASSTASGEQFF.

Concerning this clonotype itself: It is likely a read error: a sequence one base away is far more abundant. The chain employs TRBV7-2 and TRBJ1-5; D gene ambiguous. This CDR3 comprises 13 residues. The germline CDR1 and CDR2 sequences are SGHTA and FQGNSA. Trimming took 1 base from V and 10 from J, leaving 11 bases between them. CDR3 amino acids: CASSLGARHPQHF. CDR3 nucleotide sequence: TGTGCCAGCAGCTTAGGGGCGCGTCATCCCCAGCATTTT. The whole variable domain, remainder taken from reference TRBV7-2 and TRBJ1-5, is GAGVSQSPSNKVTEKGKDVELRCDPISGHTALYWYRQSLGQGLEFLIYFQGNSAPDKSGLPSDRFSAERTGGSVSTLTIQRTQQEDSAVYLCASSLGARHPQHFGDGTRLSIL.

This clonotype was observed a few times. The chain has TRBV28 and TRBJ1-5; possible D gene TRBD1, 5 bases. V was cut by 6 bases and J by 4 bases, with 13 bases left in between. CDR3 size: 14 residues. Germline loops: CDR1 MDHEN, CDR2 SYDVKM. The CDR3, as DNA: TGTGCCAGCAGCGGCAGGGTCTGGAATCAGCCCCAGCATTTT. Its protein is CASSGRVWNQPQHF.

This clonotype was seen just once. The J gene is TRBJ1-2, the V gene TRBV20-1; D unclear. The germline V gene has CDR1 DFQATT and CDR2 SNEGSKA (reference sequence). The CDR3 sequence is 15 residues long. Trimming left V 0 bases short and J 1 base short, with 12 bases between. In nucleotides, the CDR3 is TGCAGTGCTAGAGATCTAACAAAGCTTAACTATGGCTACACCTTC. Protein: CSARDLTKLNYGYTF.

V is TRBV7-4 and J is TRBJ2-1, with D perhaps TRBD1 (5 bases). V was trimmed by 11 bases and J by 0 bases, leaving 11 bases between them. CDR3 length: 13 residues. Germline V CDR1 and CDR2: SGHVT, SQSDAQ. The CDR3 sequence: CAGAMDSYNEQFF. In DNA, the CDR3 is TGTGCCGGGGCTATGGACTCCTACAATGAGCAGTTCTTC.

There are many counts of this clonotype. The chain is built from TRBV2 and TRBJ1-5; D perhaps matches TRBD1 (6 bases). Trimming stripped 6 bases from V and 4 bases from J, with 16 bases between. Per the germline V gene, CDR1 is SNHLY and CDR2 is FYNNEI. CDR3 length: 15 residues. The DNA for the CDR3 is TGTGCCAGCAGCTCTACCGGACAGACTAATCAGCCCCAGCATTTT. Residues: CASSSTGQTNQPQHF.

There are many counts of this clonotype. This rearrangement joins TRBV18 to TRBJ1-5, with a possible D match to TRBD1 (5 bases). The ends were cut back, 2 bases at V and 2 bases at J, with 10 bases in the middle. Germline V CDR1 and CDR2: KGHSH, LQKENI. The CDR3 runs to 15 residues. Here the CDR3 reads CASSPGGGGNQPQHF. The CDR3 DNA reads as TGTGCCAGCTCACCAGGGGGGGGTGGCAATCAGCCCCAGCATTTT.

This clonotype was observed many times. CDR3 amino acids: CAISSGTSAYEQYF. CDR3 nucleotide sequence: TGTGCCATCAGTTCCGGGACTAGCGCTTACGAGCAGTACTTC. The chain couples TRBV10-3 to TRBJ2-7; 10 bases align to TRBD2. With V trimmed by 5 bases and J by 4 bases, 5 bases remained unmatched. CDR3 size: 14 residues. Per germline, CDR1 ENHRY and CDR2 SYGVKD.

In this sample, this clonotype turned up a few times. This chain connects TRBV7-9 to TRBJ1-1, with a possible D match to TRBD1 (5 bases). V shed 5 bases and J shed 10 bases, with 14 bases lying between them. The CDR3 totals 12 residues. Germline V gene sequence: CDR1 SEHNR, CDR2 FQNEAQ (reference sequence). The chain's CDR3 is CASSHGRGVAFF. The DNA for the CDR3 is TGTGCCAGCAGCCACGGACGGGGGGTAGCTTTCTTT.

This clonotype was recorded many times. V gene TRBV28 combines with J gene TRBJ1-1; TRBD1 might be the D (6 bases). The ends were cut back, 6 bases at V and 5 bases at J, with 10 bases in the middle. This CDR3 spans 12 amino acids. Germline CDR1 and CDR2: MDHEN and SYDVKM. The CDR3: CASRRQGTEAFF. CDR3 bases: TGTGCCAGCAGACGGCAGGGGACTGAAGCTTTCTTT.

This clonotype was picked up many times. The chain carries TRBV2 and TRBJ1-2; TRBD1 might be the D (5 bases). The germline V gene has CDR1 SNHLY and CDR2 FYNNEI. V was shortened by 0 bases and J by 2 bases, with 16 bases between the two germline ends. The CDR3 has 17 residues. The CDR3 loop reads CASSEAWATGLNYGYTF. Here the CDR3 DNA reads TGTGCCAGCAGTGAAGCCTGGGCTACAGGATTGAACTATGGCTACACCTTC.

This clonotype showed up many times. V is TRBV11-2 and J is TRBJ2-1; TRBD2 agrees at 12 bases. Germline V gene sequence: CDR1 SGHAT, CDR2 FQNNGV. Trimming at V came to 6 bases and at J to 7 bases, leaving 7 bases not matched to a gene. The CDR3 totals 15 residues. The CDR3 reads CASSPRLAGANEQFF. CDR3 nucleotides: TGTGCCAGCAGTCCCCGACTAGCGGGAGCGAATGAGCAGTTCTTC.

Many counts were recorded for this clonotype. V gene TRBV28 combines with J gene TRBJ2-5; D not resolved. The better agreement between TRBJ2-1 and the DNA end casts doubt on the J call. The CDR3 has 14 amino acids. In germline, CDR1 is MDHEN, CDR2 SYDVKM. DNA of the CDR3: TGTGCCAGCAGTTTCCCTAGACATAGTAATGAGCAGTTCTTC. Residues: CASSFPRHSNEQFF.